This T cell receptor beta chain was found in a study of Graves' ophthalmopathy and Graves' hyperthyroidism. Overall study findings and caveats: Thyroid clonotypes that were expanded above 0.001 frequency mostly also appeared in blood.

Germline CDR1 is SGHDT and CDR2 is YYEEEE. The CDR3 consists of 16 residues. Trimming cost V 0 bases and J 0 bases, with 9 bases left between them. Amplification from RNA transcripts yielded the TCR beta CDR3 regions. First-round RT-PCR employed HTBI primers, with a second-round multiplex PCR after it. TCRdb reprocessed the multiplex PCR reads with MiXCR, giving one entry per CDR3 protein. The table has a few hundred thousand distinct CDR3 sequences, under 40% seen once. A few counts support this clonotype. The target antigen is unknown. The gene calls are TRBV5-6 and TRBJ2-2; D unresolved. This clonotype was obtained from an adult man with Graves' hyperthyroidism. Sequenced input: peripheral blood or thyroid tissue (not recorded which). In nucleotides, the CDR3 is TGTGCCAGCAGCTTGGTTGGGCAGCCGAACACCGGGGAGCTGTTTTTT. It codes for CASSLVGQPNTGELFF.